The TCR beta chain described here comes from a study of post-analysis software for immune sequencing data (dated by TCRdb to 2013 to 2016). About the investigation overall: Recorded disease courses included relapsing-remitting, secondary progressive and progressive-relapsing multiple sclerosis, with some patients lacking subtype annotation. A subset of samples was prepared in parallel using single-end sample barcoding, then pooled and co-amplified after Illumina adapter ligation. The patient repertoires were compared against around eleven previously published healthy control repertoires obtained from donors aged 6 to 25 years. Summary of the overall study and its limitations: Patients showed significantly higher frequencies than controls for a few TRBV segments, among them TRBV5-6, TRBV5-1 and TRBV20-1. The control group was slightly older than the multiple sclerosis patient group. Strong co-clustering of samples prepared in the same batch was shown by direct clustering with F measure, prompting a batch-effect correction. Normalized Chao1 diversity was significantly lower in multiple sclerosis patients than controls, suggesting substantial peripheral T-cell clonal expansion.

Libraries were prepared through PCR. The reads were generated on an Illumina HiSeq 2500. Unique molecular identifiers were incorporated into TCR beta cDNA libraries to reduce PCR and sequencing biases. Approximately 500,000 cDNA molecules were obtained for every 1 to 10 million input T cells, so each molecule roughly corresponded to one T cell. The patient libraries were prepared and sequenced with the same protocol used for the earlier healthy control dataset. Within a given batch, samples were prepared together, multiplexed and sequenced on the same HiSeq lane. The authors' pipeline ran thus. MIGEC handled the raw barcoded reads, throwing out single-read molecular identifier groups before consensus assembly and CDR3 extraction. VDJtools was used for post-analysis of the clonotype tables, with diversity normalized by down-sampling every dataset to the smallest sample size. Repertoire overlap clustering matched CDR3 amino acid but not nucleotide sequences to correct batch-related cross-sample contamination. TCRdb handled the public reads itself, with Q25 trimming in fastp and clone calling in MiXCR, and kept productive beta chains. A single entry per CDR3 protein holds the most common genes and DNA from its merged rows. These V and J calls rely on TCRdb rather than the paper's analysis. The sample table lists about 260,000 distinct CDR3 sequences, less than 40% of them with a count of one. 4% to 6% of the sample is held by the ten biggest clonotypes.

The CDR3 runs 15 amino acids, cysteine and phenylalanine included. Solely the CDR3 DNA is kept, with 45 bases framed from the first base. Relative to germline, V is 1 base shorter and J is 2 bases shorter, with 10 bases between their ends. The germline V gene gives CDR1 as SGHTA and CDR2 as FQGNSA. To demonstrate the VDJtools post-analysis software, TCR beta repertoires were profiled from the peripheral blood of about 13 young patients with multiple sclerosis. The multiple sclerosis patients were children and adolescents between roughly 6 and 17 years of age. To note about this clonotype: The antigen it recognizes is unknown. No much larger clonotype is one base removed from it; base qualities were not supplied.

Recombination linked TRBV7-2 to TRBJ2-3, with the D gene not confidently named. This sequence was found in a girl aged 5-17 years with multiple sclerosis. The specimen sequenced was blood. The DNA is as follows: TGTGCCAGCAGCTTAGACTTCTCTTTCACAGATACGCAGTATTTT. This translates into CASSLDFSFTDTQYF.